Listed below are T cell receptor beta chains from one sample, sequenced in a study of shared clonotypes between healthy human individuals. This table comes from immunoSEQ multiplex PCR, and its TCRdb copy is limited to in-frame clones, with some not included. The table records some 2,500,000 clones, around 93% of them present only once. Material: naive CD4+ T cells from PBMCs. The origin of the receptors is a man aged 18 to 29 in good health. Some clones in this sample may be carry-over from other donors' samples. CDR3s include the opening cysteine and the closing phenylalanine or tryptophan. The order of the fields is CDR3 length, V gene, J gene, D gene, clone size, CDR3 protein, CDR3 DNA. A D gene is named only where the DNA matches it firmly. Some rows have no size entry. The others give once, few or many, or a class for an expanded clone.

cdr3_length: 14
v_call: TRBV9
j_call: TRBJ1-5
d_call: -
clone_size: -
cdr3_aa: CASSPAGYNQPQHF
cdr3_nt: TGTGCCAGCAGCCCAGCGGGGTACAATCAGCCCCAGCATTTT

cdr3_length: 13
v_call: TRBV10-1
j_call: TRBJ2-3
d_call: -
clone_size: -
cdr3_aa: CASSASSEDTQYF
cdr3_nt: TGCGCCAGCAGTGCGAGTTCGGAAGATACGCAGTATTTT

cdr3_length: 14
v_call: TRBV28
j_call: TRBJ1-5
d_call: -
clone_size: -
cdr3_aa: CASSFSRGYQPQHF
cdr3_nt: TGTGCCAGCAGTTTTTCACGGGGGTATCAGCCCCAGCATTTT

cdr3_length: 16
v_call: TRBV6-6
j_call: TRBJ2-5
d_call: TRBD2
clone_size: -
cdr3_aa: CASSYLGSGRRETQYF
cdr3_nt: TGTGCCAGCAGTTACCTCGGTAGCGGGAGGAGGGAGACCCAGTACTTC

cdr3_length: 14
v_call: TRBV27
j_call: TRBJ2-7
d_call: TRBD2
clone_size: -
cdr3_aa: CASSRRGGNYEQYF
cdr3_nt: TGTGCCAGCAGTCGCCGGGGGGGTAACTACGAGCAGTACTTC

cdr3_length: 15
v_call: TRBV5-1
j_call: TRBJ2-3
d_call: -
clone_size: -
cdr3_aa: CASSFFPRLTDTQYF
cdr3_nt: TGCGCCAGCAGCTTTTTCCCTCGCCTCACAGATACGCAGTATTTT

cdr3_length: 14
v_call: TRBV7-9
j_call: TRBJ2-7
d_call: TRBD1
clone_size: -
cdr3_aa: CASSPDRAPYEQYF
cdr3_nt: TGTGCCAGCAGCCCCGACAGGGCGCCCTACGAGCAGTACTTC

cdr3_length: 13
v_call: TRBV13
j_call: TRBJ2-3
d_call: -
clone_size: -
cdr3_aa: CASSSRGGDTQYF
cdr3_nt: TGTGCCAGCAGCTCCCGAGGCGGGGATACGCAGTATTTT

cdr3_length: 12
v_call: TRBV29-1
j_call: TRBJ2-1
d_call: -
clone_size: -
cdr3_aa: CSVRDTGEGQFF
cdr3_nt: TGCAGCGTGCGGGACACCGGTGAGGGGCAGTTCTTC

cdr3_length: 14
v_call: TRBV29-1
j_call: TRBJ2-1
d_call: -
clone_size: -
cdr3_aa: CSVEGPPRYNEQFF
cdr3_nt: TGCAGCGTTGAGGGGCCCCCCCGCTACAATGAGCAGTTCTTC

cdr3_length: 14
v_call: TRBV7-2
j_call: TRBJ1-1
d_call: -
clone_size: -
cdr3_aa: CASSLGGPNTEAFF
cdr3_nt: TGTGCCAGCAGCTTAGGCGGACCGAACACTGAAGCTTTCTTT

cdr3_length: 16
v_call: TRBV15
j_call: TRBJ2-1
d_call: TRBD2
clone_size: -
cdr3_aa: CATSREVLAGGQGQFF
cdr3_nt: TGTGCCACCAGCAGAGAAGTTTTAGCGGGAGGGCAGGGGCAGTTCTTC

cdr3_length: 14
v_call: TRBV19
j_call: TRBJ2-2
d_call: TRBD1
clone_size: -
cdr3_aa: CASSIGTESGELFF
cdr3_nt: TGTGCCAGTAGTATCGGGACAGAGTCCGGGGAGCTGTTTTTT

cdr3_length: 15
v_call: TRBV9
j_call: TRBJ2-1
d_call: -
clone_size: -
cdr3_aa: CASSAAGGPYNEQFF
cdr3_nt: TGTGCCAGCAGCGCCGCCGGGGGTCCCTACAATGAGCAGTTCTTC

cdr3_length: 15
v_call: TRBV7-3
j_call: TRBJ2-1
d_call: TRBD2
clone_size: -
cdr3_aa: CASSPRLAGYNEQFF
cdr3_nt: TGTGCCAGCAGCCCCCGACTAGCGGGCTACAATGAGCAGTTCTTC

cdr3_length: 14
v_call: TRBV28
j_call: TRBJ2-4
d_call: -
clone_size: -
cdr3_aa: CASSTGHPKNIQYF
cdr3_nt: TGTGCCAGCAGTACGGGGCATCCCAAAAACATTCAGTACTTC

cdr3_length: 15
v_call: TRBV19
j_call: TRBJ1-5
d_call: TRBD1
clone_size: -
cdr3_aa: CASSTGRDREKPQHF
cdr3_nt: TGTGCCAGTAGTACGGGCCGGGACAGGGAAAAGCCCCAGCATTTT

cdr3_length: 14
v_call: TRBV18
j_call: TRBJ2-7
d_call: TRBD1
clone_size: -
cdr3_aa: CASSPKTGRHEQYF
cdr3_nt: TGTGCCAGCTCACCCAAGACAGGGCGGCACGAGCAGTACTTC

cdr3_length: 13
v_call: TRBV5-1
j_call: TRBJ2-7
d_call: -
clone_size: -
cdr3_aa: CASSLGRSYEQYF
cdr3_nt: TGCGCCAGCAGCTTGGGACGCTCCTACGAGCAGTACTTC

cdr3_length: 14
v_call: TRBV5-4
j_call: TRBJ2-5
d_call: -
clone_size: once
cdr3_aa: CASSLSWRQETQYF
cdr3_nt: TGTGCCAGCAGCTTGTCGTGGAGGCAAGAGACCCAGTACTTC

cdr3_length: 14
v_call: TRBV27
j_call: TRBJ2-7
d_call: -
clone_size: -
cdr3_aa: CASRAVGRSYEQYF
cdr3_nt: TGTGCCAGCAGGGCTGTGGGCAGGAGCTACGAGCAGTACTTC

cdr3_length: 13
v_call: TRBV5-6
j_call: TRBJ1-2
d_call: -
clone_size: -
cdr3_aa: CASSLRQFYGYTF
cdr3_nt: TGTGCCAGCAGCTTGAGACAGTTCTATGGCTACACCTTC

cdr3_length: 14
v_call: TRBV28
j_call: TRBJ2-1
d_call: -
clone_size: -
cdr3_aa: CASSGRGVYNEQFF
cdr3_nt: TGTGCCAGCAGCGGGCGCGGGGTATACAATGAGCAGTTCTTC

cdr3_length: 15
v_call: TRBV9
j_call: TRBJ2-5
d_call: -
clone_size: -
cdr3_aa: CASSVGGTRQETQYF
cdr3_nt: TGTGCCAGCAGCGTAGGTGGGACCCGGCAAGAGACCCAGTACTTC

cdr3_length: 14
v_call: TRBV7-9
j_call: TRBJ2-1
d_call: -
clone_size: -
cdr3_aa: CASSLGGGTVEQFF
cdr3_nt: TGTGCCAGCAGCTTAGGAGGCGGCACGGTCGAGCAGTTCTTC

cdr3_length: 15
v_call: TRBV28
j_call: TRBJ2-7
d_call: TRBD1
clone_size: -
cdr3_aa: CASSYQQGTGYEQYF
cdr3_nt: TGTGCCAGCAGCTACCAACAGGGGACCGGATACGAGCAGTACTTC

cdr3_length: 15
v_call: TRBV5-4
j_call: TRBJ1-1
d_call: -
clone_size: -
cdr3_aa: CASSFPGALNTEAFF
cdr3_nt: TGTGCCAGCAGCTTTCCGGGGGCGTTGAACACTGAAGCTTTCTTT

cdr3_length: 12
v_call: TRBV5-8
j_call: TRBJ2-5
d_call: -
clone_size: -
cdr3_aa: CASSLTKETQYF
cdr3_nt: TGTGCCAGCAGCTTAACTAAAGAGACCCAGTACTTC

cdr3_length: 15
v_call: TRBV19
j_call: TRBJ1-5
d_call: TRBD1
clone_size: once
cdr3_aa: CASSGRQGINQPQHF
cdr3_nt: TGTGCCAGTAGTGGGAGACAGGGGATCAATCAGCCCCAGCATTTT

cdr3_length: 16
v_call: TRBV28
j_call: TRBJ2-2
d_call: -
clone_size: -
cdr3_aa: CASSPQPGSNTGELFF
cdr3_nt: TGTGCCAGCAGCCCTCAGCCAGGGAGTAACACCGGGGAGCTGTTTTTT

cdr3_length: 15
v_call: TRBV19
j_call: TRBJ2-1
d_call: -
clone_size: -
cdr3_aa: CASSSYFEGGNEQFF
cdr3_nt: TGTGCCAGTAGTTCTTACTTCGAGGGGGGAAATGAGCAGTTCTTC

cdr3_length: 14
v_call: TRBV6-6
j_call: TRBJ1-5
d_call: -
clone_size: once
cdr3_aa: CASSGQGRNQPQHF
cdr3_nt: TGTGCCAGCAGTGGGCAGGGGCGCAATCAGCCCCAGCATTTT

cdr3_length: 16
v_call: TRBV28
j_call: TRBJ2-4
d_call: -
clone_size: -
cdr3_aa: CASSFSGAGAKNIQYF
cdr3_nt: TGTGCCAGCAGTTTTTCAGGGGCAGGGGCCAAAAACATTCAGTACTTC

cdr3_length: 15
v_call: TRBV5-4
j_call: TRBJ2-7
d_call: TRBD2
clone_size: -
cdr3_aa: CASSLGLASAYEQYF
cdr3_nt: TGTGCCAGCAGCTTAGGACTAGCATCGGCCTACGAGCAGTACTTC

cdr3_length: 14
v_call: TRBV5-1
j_call: TRBJ2-1
d_call: -
clone_size: -
cdr3_aa: CASRLGDAYNEQFF
cdr3_nt: TGCGCCAGCCGGTTGGGTGACGCCTACAATGAGCAGTTCTTC

cdr3_length: 15
v_call: TRBV4-3
j_call: TRBJ2-3
d_call: TRBD2
clone_size: -
cdr3_aa: CASSQELAGGGTQYF
cdr3_nt: TGCGCCAGCAGCCAAGAACTAGCGGGAGGGGGCACGCAGTATTTT

cdr3_length: 14
v_call: TRBV6-1
j_call: TRBJ1-1
d_call: -
clone_size: -
cdr3_aa: CASRLSGQNTEAFF
cdr3_nt: TGTGCCAGCAGATTATCGGGACAGAACACTGAAGCTTTCTTT

cdr3_length: 15
v_call: TRBV5-4
j_call: TRBJ2-6
d_call: -
clone_size: -
cdr3_aa: CASSGLRSGANVLTF
cdr3_nt: TGTGCCAGCAGCGGGCTCCGCTCTGGGGCCAACGTCCTGACTTTC

cdr3_length: 13
v_call: TRBV9
j_call: TRBJ2-1
d_call: -
clone_size: once
cdr3_aa: CASSPEGAGAALF
cdr3_nt: TGTGCCAGCAGCCCAGAGGGGGCGGGAGCAGCCCTCTTC

cdr3_length: 14
v_call: TRBV5-1
j_call: TRBJ2-5
d_call: -
clone_size: few
cdr3_aa: CASSTGRGEETQYF
cdr3_nt: TGCGCCAGCAGCACGGGACGCGGAGAAGAGACCCAGTACTTC

cdr3_length: 15
v_call: TRBV6-5
j_call: TRBJ1-1
d_call: -
clone_size: -
cdr3_aa: CASSYSGLSNTEAFF
cdr3_nt: TGTGCCAGCAGTTACTCGGGACTCTCGAACACTGAAGCTTTCTTT

cdr3_length: 13
v_call: TRBV7-6
j_call: TRBJ2-7
d_call: -
clone_size: -
cdr3_aa: CASSSYVNYEQYF
cdr3_nt: TGTGCCAGCAGCTCATACGTTAACTACGAGCAGTACTTC

cdr3_length: 13
v_call: TRBV25-1
j_call: TRBJ2-7
d_call: -
clone_size: -
cdr3_aa: CASSGTGISEQYF
cdr3_nt: TGTGCCAGCAGTGGTACAGGGATCAGCGAGCAGTACTTC

cdr3_length: 15
v_call: TRBV18
j_call: TRBJ2-7
d_call: TRBD1
clone_size: -
cdr3_aa: CASSPGTGASYEQYF
cdr3_nt: TGTGCCAGCTCACCAGGGACAGGGGCCTCCTACGAGCAGTACTTC

cdr3_length: 19
v_call: TRBV28
j_call: TRBJ2-7
d_call: -
clone_size: -
cdr3_aa: CASSLFSVGRLATTYEQYF
cdr3_nt: TGTGCCAGCAGTTTATTCTCTGTCGGGCGGCTAGCGACAACCTACGAGCAGTACTTC

cdr3_length: 12
v_call: TRBV29-1
j_call: TRBJ1-2
d_call: -
clone_size: -
cdr3_aa: CSVRAQDYGYTF
cdr3_nt: TGCAGCGTCCGGGCCCAGGACTATGGCTACACCTTC

cdr3_length: 14
v_call: TRBV7-9
j_call: TRBJ1-2
d_call: -
clone_size: -
cdr3_aa: CASSLLGADYGYTF
cdr3_nt: TGTGCCAGCAGCTTATTGGGGGCGGACTATGGCTACACCTTC